The TCR beta chain under discussion was sequenced for a study of blood T cell repertoires in COVID-19. As for the study in general: PBMCs, B-cell-depleted T cells, or T cells provided the cDNA or gDNA that made up the material.

CDR3 length equals 17 residues. Germline CDR1 is SGHNT and CDR2 is YENEEA. V shed 5 bases, J shed 4 bases, and the junction held 12 bases outside the gene matches. Assay: immunoSEQ multiplex PCR; the TCRdb copy retains only in-frame clones and omits some. The sample records 60,000 or so clones, approximately 78% being singletons. This rearrangement joins TRBV11-3 to TRBJ2-3; 10 bases fit TRBD2. This receptor was identified in a human donor in a cohort sampled during active COVID-19. Material for sequencing was peripheral blood. In DNA form, the CDR3 reads TGTGCCAGCAGCACAGGACGTGGACTAGCGGAGTCAGATACGCAGTATTTT. Protein sequence: CASSTGRGLAESDTQYF.